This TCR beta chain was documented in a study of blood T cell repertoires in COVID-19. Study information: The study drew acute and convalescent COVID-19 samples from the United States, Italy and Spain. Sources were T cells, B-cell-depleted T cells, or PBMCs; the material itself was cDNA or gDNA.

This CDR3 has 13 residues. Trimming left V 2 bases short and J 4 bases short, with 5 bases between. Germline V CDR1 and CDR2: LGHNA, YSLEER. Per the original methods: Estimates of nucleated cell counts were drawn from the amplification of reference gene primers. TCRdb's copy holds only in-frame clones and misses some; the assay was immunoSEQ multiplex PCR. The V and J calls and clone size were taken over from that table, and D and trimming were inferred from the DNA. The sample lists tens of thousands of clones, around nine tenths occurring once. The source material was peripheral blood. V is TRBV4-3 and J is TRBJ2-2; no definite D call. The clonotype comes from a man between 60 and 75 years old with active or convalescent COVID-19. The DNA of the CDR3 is TGCGCCAGCAGCCAATTATCCACCGGGGAGCTGTTTTTT. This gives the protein CASSQLSTGELFF.